This T cell receptor beta chain was identified in a study of CD8 T cells in ankylosing spondylitis. MiXCR was run by TCRdb on the 5' RACE reads, yielding one entry per CDR3 protein. This sample yields around 150,000 distinct CDR3 sequences, of which around 18% are seen a single time; under 9% belongs to the top ten. CDR3 length: 13 residues. Per the germline V gene, CDR1 is DFQATT and CDR2 is SNEGSKA (reference sequence). V shed 6 bases, J shed 4 bases, and the junction held 6 bases outside the gene matches. This clonotype was recorded many times. As yet, its antigen is unknown. General study findings and limits: Certain motif variants had earlier appeared in reactive arthritis synovial fluid and blood. Disease-linked clones were found to be CD8+ and relatively rare in peripheral blood. Significant enrichment of disease-linked clones was reported in matched ankylosing spondylitis synovial fluid.

This chain joins TRBV20-1 and TRBJ2-1; TRBD1 matches 7 bases. This TCR was recovered from a male donor with ankylosing spondylitis or in good health (not recorded which). Sequencing input: blood, either unsorted or a sorted T cell fraction (not recorded which). DNA of the CDR3: TGCAGTGCCCTAAGGGGGCGGTACAATGAGCAGTTCTTC. Residues: CSALRGRYNEQFF.